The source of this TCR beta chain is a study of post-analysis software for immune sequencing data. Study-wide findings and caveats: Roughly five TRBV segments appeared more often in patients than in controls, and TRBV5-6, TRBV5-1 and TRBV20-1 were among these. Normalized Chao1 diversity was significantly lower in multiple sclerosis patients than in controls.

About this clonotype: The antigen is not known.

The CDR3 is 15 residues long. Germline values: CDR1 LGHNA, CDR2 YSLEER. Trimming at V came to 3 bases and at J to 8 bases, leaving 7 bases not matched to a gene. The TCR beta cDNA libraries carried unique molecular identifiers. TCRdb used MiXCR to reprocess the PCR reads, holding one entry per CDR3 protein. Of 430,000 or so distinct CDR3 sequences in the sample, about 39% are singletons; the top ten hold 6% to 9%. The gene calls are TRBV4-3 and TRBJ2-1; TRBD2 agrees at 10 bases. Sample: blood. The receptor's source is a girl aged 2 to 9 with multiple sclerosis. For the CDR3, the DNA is TGCGCCAGCAGCCACCTAGCGGGAGCCTCAGATGAGCAGTTCTTC. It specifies CASSHLAGASDEQFF.